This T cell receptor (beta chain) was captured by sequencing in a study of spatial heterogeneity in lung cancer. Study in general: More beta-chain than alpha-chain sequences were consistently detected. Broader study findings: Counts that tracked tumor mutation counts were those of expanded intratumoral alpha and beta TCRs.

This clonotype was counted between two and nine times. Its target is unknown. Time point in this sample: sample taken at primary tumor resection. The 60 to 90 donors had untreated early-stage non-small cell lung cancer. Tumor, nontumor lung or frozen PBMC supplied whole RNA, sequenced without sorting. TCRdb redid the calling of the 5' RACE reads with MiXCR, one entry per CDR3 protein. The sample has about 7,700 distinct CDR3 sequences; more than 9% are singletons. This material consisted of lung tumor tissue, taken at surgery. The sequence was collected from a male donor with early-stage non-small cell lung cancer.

In DNA, the CDR3 is TGTGCCATCAGTGAGCCTAGAGGACTGAGCTATGGCTACACCTTC. Its translation is CAISEPRGLSYGYTF. This chain uses TRBV10-3 with TRBJ1-2; D not resolved. This CDR3 has 15 amino acids. Germline CDR1 and CDR2: ENHRY and SYGVKD. The germline V and J ends were trimmed by 2 bases and 4 bases, with 14 bases remaining between them.